Sequencing of this TCR beta chain was carried out in a study of blood T cell repertoires in COVID-19. The CDR3 extends over 15 amino acids. Unmatched junction bases numbered 8, after V lost 2 bases and J lost 13 bases. Germline lookup yields CDR1 SGHTA and CDR2 FQGTGA. Profiling relied on immunoSEQ multiplex PCR, and the TCRdb table lists in-frame clones only, not all of them. The data show fewer than 55,000 clones, less than 85% seen once. The chain is built from TRBV7-3 and TRBJ2-1, with TRBD2 identical over 13 bases. What was sequenced was peripheral blood. This clonotype originated in a man aged 45 to 65 with acute or convalescent COVID-19. In DNA form, the CDR3 reads TGTGCCAGCAGCTTAGATCCGGGACTAGCGGGGCTTCAGTTCTTC. It translates to CASSLDPGLAGLQFF. The full variable domain, its missing parts supplied by reference TRBV7-3 and TRBJ2-1, is GAGVSQTPSNKVTEKGKYVELRCDPISGHTALYWYRQSLGQGPEFLIYFQGTGAADDSGLPNDRFFAVRPEGSVSTLKIQRTERGDSAVYLCASSLDPGLAGLQFFGPGTRLTVL.